This TCR beta chain was identified in a study of T cell responses to AZD1222 COVID-19 vaccine. Study observations and caveats: The donor cohort was predominantly white British with a female majority, and clonal diversity may have been underestimated. Unmutated variant regions are reportedly the target of nearly half of TCRs that are spike-specific.

Note on this clone: Its antigen remains unidentified. Given a much more abundant clone one base away, this may be a read error.

Per germline, CDR1 ENHRY and CDR2 SYGVKD. This CDR3 has 15 amino acids. V was clipped by 3 bases and J by 3 bases; unmatched bases: 0. Repertoires were generated with immunoSEQ multiplex PCR, while TCRdb's copy carries only in-frame clones and drops some. The sample holds some 140,000 clones, under 95% seen once. The chain is built from TRBV10-3 and TRBJ2-2; 11 nucleotides align to TRBD2. The sequence derives from an adult in good health. The sample was peripheral blood, taken on day 0 of AZD1222 vaccination. This chain's CDR3 is CAISELAGDTGELFF. CDR3 DNA: TGTGCCATCAGTGAACTAGCGGGAGACACCGGGGAGCTGTTTTTT.